This T cell receptor beta chain derives from a study of OX40 agonist ivuxolimab in advanced cancers. Study details: Given to patients was ivuxolimab, an agonistic anti-OX40 (CD134) antibody. Among those enrolled, mean age was about 58 years (range roughly 20 to 85) and 75% to 85% were male. Study-wide points: Some nonresponders also had low normalized T-cell clonal expansion. CD8+ T cells showed, on average, more clonal expansion than CD4+ cells.

A word on this clone: Its antigen is not known.

The CDR3 runs to 16 residues. Germline lookup yields CDR1 SGHVS and CDR2 FQNEAQ. V was pared by 0 bases and J by 0 bases, with 10 bases between. Using immunoSEQ multiplex PCR, the repertoire was profiled, and TCRdb retains in-frame clones only, with some absent. The repertoire includes approximately 12,000 clones, over 60% of them detected once, and around 28% sits in the top ten. The chain couples TRBV7-8 to TRBJ2-3; D call uncertain. The source was CD4+ or CD8+ T cells sorted from blood, collected in a trial of the OX40 agonist ivuxolimab. The sequence came from an adult with an advanced solid tumor such as melanoma, head and neck, liver or kidney cancer. The CDR3 sequence: CASSLAIFTSTDTQYF. CDR3 DNA: TGTGCCAGCAGCTTAGCGATTTTTACTAGCACAGATACGCAGTATTTT.